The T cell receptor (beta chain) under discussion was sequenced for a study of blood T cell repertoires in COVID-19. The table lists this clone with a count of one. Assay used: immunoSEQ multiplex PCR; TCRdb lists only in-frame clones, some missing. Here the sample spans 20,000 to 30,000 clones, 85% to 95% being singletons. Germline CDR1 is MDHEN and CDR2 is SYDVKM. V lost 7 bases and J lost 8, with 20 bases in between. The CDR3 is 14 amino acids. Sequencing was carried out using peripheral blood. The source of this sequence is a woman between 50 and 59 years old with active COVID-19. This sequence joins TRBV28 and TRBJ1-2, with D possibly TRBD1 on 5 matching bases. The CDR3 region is CASIPGDDTSGYTF. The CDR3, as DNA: TGTGCCAGCATTCCCGGGGACGATACTAGCGGCTACACCTTC.